Here is one T cell receptor beta chain with its context. Its antigen is unknown. Naive CD8 cells lacked CD45RO and underwent positive selection for CCR7, leaving out terminally differentiated effector memory CD45RA+ cells. The source of the sample is a study of shared clonotypes between healthy human individuals. Turning to the study itself: Aged 18 to 49, the donors were a couple of women and three men. The study, taken as a whole, reports: Relative to clonotypes present in all four donors, those not shared had lower generation probabilities. Rarefaction gave evidence that sorted-subset sequencing remained incomplete despite large depth. Memory subsets generally showed smaller estimated richness than naive subsets did.

The V end lost 2 bases, the J end lost 5 bases, and 9 bases lay between the germline ends. This CDR3 is built from 13 residues. Germline CDR1 is SGHVS and CDR2 is FQNEAQ. Sequencing was performed with immunoSEQ multiplex PCR; in TCRdb, only in-frame clones are kept and a portion is missing. The sample consists of fewer than 800,000 clones, 90% to 95% of them appearing once. The sequenced material came from naive CD8+ T cells sorted from blood. The TCR comes from a man aged 25 to 40 in good health. The chain links TRBV7-8 to TRBJ2-5, with D possibly matching TRBD2 (5 bases). Here the CDR3 DNA reads TGTGCCAGCAGCTTAAGTAGGAGGGAGACCCAGTACTTC. It is translated as CASSLSRRETQYF.